These 10 T cell receptor beta chains were all obtained from the same sample, sequenced in a study of cytomegalovirus exposure and HLA in healthy donors. Primers: 60 Vbeta forward and 13 Jbeta reverse. Measured with immunoSEQ multiplex PCR; TCRdb has only the in-frame clones, and not every one. The profile shows more than 100,000 clones, 74% of them singletons. The sequenced material came from PBMCs. The source of these receptors is a woman aged 45-59 years in good health and CMV-seropositive.

The chain is built from TRBV18 and TRBJ2-7; 7 positions match TRBD1. Germline CDR1 reads KGHSH; CDR2 reads LQKENI. The CDR3 totals 12 residues. V was pared by 8 bases and J by 7 bases, with 8 bases of the junction left unmatched. The CDR3 loop is CASLRDSREQYF. The CDR3 DNA follows: TGTGCCAGCCTCCGGGACAGTCGGGAGCAGTACTTC.

The chain links TRBV7-6 to TRBJ1-3; TRBD1 might be the D (6 bases). V was clipped by 5 bases and J by 0 bases, with 17 bases between them. The CDR3 runs 17 residues. Germline CDR1 reads SGHVS; CDR2 reads FNYEAQ. The CDR3 spells CASSRSTGLSSGNTIYF. As DNA, the CDR3 is TGTGCCAGCAGCCGTTCGACAGGACTCTCCTCTGGAAACACCATATATTTT.

The J gene is TRBJ1-6, the V gene TRBV19; 7 bases match TRBD1. CDR1 and CDR2 from the germline V gene are LNHDA and SQIVND (reference sequence). CDR3 length equals 15 residues. J was trimmed by 6 bases and V by 5 bases; bases with no gene match: 7. The CDR3 DNA reads TGTGCCAGTAGTCCCCGGGACAGACTTAATTCACCCCTCCACTTT. Its protein product is CASSPRDRLNSPLHF.

The chain couples TRBV25-1 to TRBJ1-1; D may be TRBD1 (5 bases). The CDR3 spans 14 residues. From germline, CDR1 is MGHDK and CDR2 SYGVNS. The ends were cut back, 6 bases at V and 4 bases at J, with 15 bases in the middle. The CDR3 coding sequence is TGTGCCAGCAGCCAGGCGGGGGATATCACTGAAGCTTTCTTT. Translation: CASSQAGDITEAFF.

Worth noting for this clone: The CDR3 carries no conserved terminal phenylalanine or tryptophan, so it likely arises from a read error. This chain uses TRBV7-2 with TRBJ2-7, with D tentatively TRBD2 (5 bases). There are 15 residues in the CDR3. Germline V gene sequence: CDR1 SGHTA, CDR2 FQGNSA. Between the trimmed V and J ends, which lost 5 bases and 0 bases, there was a span of 14 bases. The CDR3: CASSPGLQPSYEQYL. In nucleotides, the CDR3 is TGTGCCAGCAGCCCCGGACTTCAACCCTCCTACGAGCAGTACCTC.

The V and J genes are TRBV7-9 and TRBJ1-4, with 8 bases fitting TRBD1. Trimming at V came to 5 bases and at J to 7 bases, leaving 9 bases not matched to a gene. Germline V lookup: CDR1 SEHNR, CDR2 FQNEAQ (reference sequence). There are 15 residues in the CDR3. The CDR3 DNA reads as TGTGCCAGCAGCCCGCCCGGGACAGGAGGTGAAAAACTGTTTTTT. Protein sequence: CASSPPGTGGEKLFF.

The V and J genes are TRBV29-1 and TRBJ1-2; D remains unclear. Germline V gives CDR1 SQVTM, CDR2 ANQGSEA. The CDR3 consists of 11 residues. In nucleotides, the CDR3 is TGCAGTGCCCGTACAACCTATGGCTACACCTTC. This codes for CSARTTYGYTF.

The chain combines TRBV30 with TRBJ1-6; D remains ambiguous. Germline V gene lookup returns CDR1 GTSNPN and CDR2 SVGIG (reference sequence). V shed 5 bases and J shed 0 bases, with 11 bases lying between them. The CDR3 contains 15 residues. The CDR3 coding sequence is TGTGCCTGGGGGCGCCCGAGCTCCTATAATTCACCCCTCCACTTT. It encodes CAWGRPSSYNSPLHF. The full variable domain, with the rest looked up from reference TRBV30 and TRBJ1-6, is SQTIHQWPATLVQPVGSPLSLECTVEGTSNPNLYWYRQAAGRGLQLLFYSVGIGQISSEVPQNLSASRPQDRQFILSSKKLLLSDSGFYLCAWGRPSSYNSPLHFGNGTRLTVT.

The chain has TRBV14 and TRBJ2-7; D possibly corresponds to TRBD1 (6 bases). With 1 base removed from V and 6 bases from J, the gap between germline ends came to 16 bases. This CDR3 comprises 15 residues. CDR1 is SGHDN, CDR2 FVKESK, per germline. The CDR3 coding sequence is TGTGCCAGCAGCCAAGTTGGCAGGGGTCTTGGCGAGCAGTACTTC. Its protein product is CASSQVGRGLGEQYF.

V is TRBV2 and J is TRBJ2-5; 8 nucleotides align to TRBD1. The CDR3 has 14 residues. Germline CDR1 SNHLY, CDR2 FYNNEI. Trimming took 4 bases from V and 5 from J; bases not matched to a gene: 6. The CDR3 DNA reads TGTGCCAGCAGTGCCGGGACAGGAGTTGAGACCCAGTACTTC. This codes for CASSAGTGVETQYF.